Following are 16 T cell receptor beta chains from one sample sequenced in a study of T cells in Graves' hyperthyroidism and ophthalmopathy. The CDR3 regions of TCR beta were amplified from RNA transcripts. The TCR CDR3 first-round RT-PCR relied on the HTBI primer set. TCRdb re-analysed the multiplex PCR reads in MiXCR, keeping a single row per CDR3 protein. The data hold more than 500,000 distinct CDR3 sequences, with 40% to 50% observed a single time. Sequencing was done on a sample of peripheral blood or thyroid tissue (not recorded which). Source of these receptors: an adult woman with Graves' disease, either hyperthyroidism or ophthalmopathy (not recorded which).

V gene TRBV7-8 combines with J gene TRBJ1-5; tentative D call: TRBD1 (6 bases). V was cut by 8 bases and J by 2 bases, with 13 bases left in between. Germline CDR1 reads SGHVS; CDR2 reads FQNEAQ. This CDR3 region has 14 residues. Here the CDR3 reads CASDPGDGNQPQHF. CDR3 sequence (DNA): TGTGCCAGCGATCCAGGGGATGGCAATCAGCCCCAGCATTTT.

The gene calls are TRBV29-1 and TRBJ2-2; D ambiguous. Germline V gives CDR1 SQVTM, CDR2 ANQGSEA. Trimming took off 5 bases at V and 8 bases at J, with 12 bases between the two ends. This CDR3 region has 12 residues. CDR3 loop: CSVSARRGELFF. The CDR3 DNA reads TGCAGCGTTTCGGCCCGTCGTGGGGAGCTGTTTTTT.

CDR3 nucleotides: TGTGCCATCCCGGGACAAGCCCAAGAGACCCAGTACTTC. This gives the protein CAIPGQAQETQYF. The J gene is TRBJ2-5, the V gene TRBV10-3; D possibly corresponds to TRBD1 (6 bases). This CDR3 is 13 amino acids long. Per the germline V gene, CDR1 is ENHRY and CDR2 is SYGVKD. V was pared by 8 bases and J by 1 base, with 11 bases between.

This clonotype was detected only once. The rearrangement links TRBV29-1 to TRBJ2-3; perhaps TRBD2 as D (5 bases). Per germline, CDR1 SQVTM and CDR2 ANQGSEA. Trimming removed 1 base from V and 3 bases from J, with 17 bases in between. CDR3 length: 16 amino acids. This CDR3 reads CSVEGSVRVLTDTQYF. The CDR3 bases are TGCAGCGTTGAAGGGAGCGTGCGGGTCCTAACAGATACGCAGTATTTT.

The V gene is TRBV10-3, the J gene TRBJ1-4, with 10 nucleotides matching TRBD1. Trimming removed 7 bases from V and 8 bases from J; junction bases left unmatched: 10. CDR3 length equals 15 residues. Germline V gene lookup returns CDR1 ENHRY and CDR2 SYGVKD. DNA of the CDR3: TGTGCCATCAAAACTAGCGGGACAGGGGTCGAAAAACTGTTTTTT. It specifies CAIKTSGTGVEKLFF.

The chain is built from TRBV14 and TRBJ2-2, with no clear D. Trimming pared 0 bases from V and 3 bases from J, leaving 8 bases between. This CDR3 is built from 15 residues. The germline V gene encodes CDR1 SGHDN and CDR2 FVKESK. The CDR3 region has the DNA TGTGCCAGCAGCCAAGATTTGAGGTACACCGGGGAGCTGTTTTTT. Translating gives CASSQDLRYTGELFF.

This clonotype turned up a few times. The V call is TRBV6-1, the J call TRBJ2-5; D unresolved. The length of the CDR3 is 10 residues. Trimming shortened V by 8 bases and J by 3 bases, and 4 bases separated the two germline ends. Germline CDR1 reads MNHNS; CDR2 reads SASEGT. The CDR3 coding sequence is TGTGCCAGCCTAGAAGAGACCCAGTACTTC. Amino acid sequence: CASLEETQYF.

The J gene is TRBJ1-2, the V gene TRBV7-2; 7 bases map to TRBD1. The J segment lost 7 bases and the V segment lost 5 bases, leaving 13 bases of the junction unmatched. From germline, CDR1 is SGHTA and CDR2 FQGNSA. This CDR3 is built from 15 residues. The CDR3 DNA sequence: TGTGCCAGCAGCACCCGACAGGGAATCTCGGTTGGCTACACCTTC. Its translation: CASSTRQGISVGYTF.

The rearrangement joins TRBV7-9 to TRBJ1-2, with D possibly TRBD1 on 5 matching bases. Deletions cut 5 bases from V and 7 bases from J, with 20 bases between. CDR3 length: 15 amino acids. Germline CDR1 is SEHNR and CDR2 is FQNEAQ (reference sequence). In DNA, the CDR3 is TGTGCCAGCAGCCACCGGGGCCGAACCACGGTTGGCTACACCTTC. Protein: CASSHRGRTTVGYTF.

The V gene is TRBV7-9, the J gene TRBJ2-1; 8 nucleotides align to TRBD2. V dropped 7 bases and J dropped 9; count of bases not matched to a gene: 8. CDR3 length: 13 amino acids. CDR1 SEHNR and CDR2 FQNEAQ come from the germline V gene (reference sequence). The CDR3 DNA follows: TGTGCCAGCACCCTGGACCGGGAGGGTGAGCAGTTCTTC. Translation gives CASTLDREGEQFF.

CDR3 DNA: TGTGCCAGCAGCCAAGAGGGTGGGGCGGGAGTGGTCTACGAGCAGTACTTC. Protein sequence: CASSQEGGAGVVYEQYF. V and J are TRBV9 and TRBJ2-7, with 7 nucleotides matching TRBD2. Germline V gene data show CDR1 as SGDLS and CDR2 as YYNGEE. CDR3 length: 17 residues. The ends lost 4 bases at V and 3 bases at J; junction bases unmatched: 16.

This clonotype was seen only a few times. V gene TRBV10-3 combines with J gene TRBJ1-1; D is perhaps TRBD1 (5 bases). The CDR3 is 12 amino acids. Trimming removed 6 bases at V and 4 bases at J, with 9 bases between. Germline CDR1 is ENHRY and CDR2 is SYGVKD. CDR3 nucleotides: TGTGCCATCAGAGCGGGGCGCACTGAAGCTTTCTTT. It yields the protein CAIRAGRTEAFF.

The chain uses TRBV9 and TRBJ2-2, with 9 bases matching TRBD2. This CDR3 contains 16 residues. V lost 2 bases to trimming and J lost 6 bases; unmatched junction nucleotides: 8. In germline, CDR1 is SGDLS, CDR2 YYNGEE. Here the CDR3 DNA reads TGTGCCAGCAGCGTTCAAGACGCGGGAGGGGCCGGGGAGCTGTTTTTT. This sequence encodes CASSVQDAGGAGELFF.

This clonotype appeared many times. This chain connects TRBV10-3 to TRBJ1-1, with D unresolved. V was clipped by 2 bases and J by 7 bases, with 11 bases between them. Germline CDR1 reads ENHRY; CDR2 reads SYGVKD. This CDR3 is built from 13 residues. The CDR3 here is CAISERGENEAFF. CDR3 coding DNA: TGTGCCATCAGTGAGCGGGGAGAGAATGAAGCTTTCTTT.

This clonotype was observed a handful of times. This chain uses TRBV11-2 with TRBJ2-7; perhaps TRBD2 as D (7 bases). Germline-derived CDR1 and CDR2 are SGHAT and FQNNGV. Trimming removed 3 bases at V and 7 bases at J, with 19 bases between. CDR3 length: 15 residues. CDR3 in amino acids: CASSFRGDTRIEQYF. For the CDR3, the DNA is TGTGCCAGCAGCTTCCGGGGGGACACACGCATTGAGCAGTACTTC.

About this clonotype: One junction end does not reproduce the germline sequence, and a read error may be involved. V and J are TRBV10-2 and TRBJ2-7; 7 bases map to TRBD1. CDR1 WSHSY and CDR2 SAAADI come from the germline V gene. The CDR3 sequence is 13 residues long. The CDR3 sequence: CASSFGQVREQYF. The CDR3 DNA sequence: TGTGCCAGCAGCTTCGGACAGGTTAGAGAGCAGTACTTC.